The 32 T cell receptor beta chains in this list originate from one sample, sequenced in a study of T cell responses to AZD1222 COVID-19 vaccine. The assay was immunoSEQ multiplex PCR, and TCRdb's table has in-frame clones only and misses some. Among about 110,000 clones, about 95% were seen once, and the ten largest hold 2.9%. The sequencing used peripheral blood, collected 28 days after the second AZD1222 dose. Receptors originate from an adult who received the AZD1222 COVID-19 vaccine.

In nucleotides, the CDR3 is TGCAGCGACAAGACCCATTATGGCTACACCTTC. Amino acid sequence: CSDKTHYGYTF. This sequence joins TRBV29-1 and TRBJ1-2; D remains ambiguous. This CDR3 is 11 amino acids long. Germline V gene sequence: CDR1 SQVTM, CDR2 ANQGSEA. The V end was cut by 7 bases, the J end by 5 bases, with 11 bases between.

The gene calls are TRBV20-1 and TRBJ1-1; 9 bases line up with TRBD1. After removal of 3 bases from V and 3 bases from J, the junction contained 5 bases not matched to a gene. Per the germline V gene, CDR1 is DFQATT and CDR2 is SNEGSKA (reference sequence). This CDR3 spans 14 amino acids. The CDR3 DNA reads as TGCAGTGCTAGTGACGGGACAGGGTACACTGAAGCTTTCTTT. Protein: CSASDGTGYTEAFF.

CDR3 region: CASSQVGTGSNYGYTF. For the CDR3, the DNA is TGCGCCAGCAGCCAGGTCGGGACAGGGTCTAACTATGGCTACACCTTC. The chain couples TRBV4-1 to TRBJ1-2; 9 bases are shared with TRBD1. The germline CDR1 and CDR2 sequences are MGHRA and YSYEKL. This CDR3 is built from 16 residues. V gave up 3 bases and J gave up 0 bases; unmatched junction bases: 5.

The V and J genes are TRBV6-5 and TRBJ1-1; TRBD1 matches 8 bases. With V trimmed by 2 bases and J by 3 bases, 8 bases remained unmatched. CDR1 and CDR2 (germline): MNHEY, SVGAGI. CDR3 length equals 16 residues. The CDR3 protein is CASSYDRGGRYTEAFF. The CDR3 DNA is TGTGCCAGCAGTTACGACAGGGGAGGGAGATACACTGAAGCTTTCTTT.

V usage is TRBV7-2 and J usage is TRBJ1-2; D gene ambiguous. The CDR3 covers 12 residues. V was pared by 5 bases and J by 4 bases, with 8 bases between. The germline V gene encodes CDR1 SGHTA and CDR2 FQGNSA. Written as DNA, the CDR3 is TGTGCCAGCAGCCTCTCCCGCTATGGCTACACCTTC. Its translation is CASSLSRYGYTF.

V is TRBV20-1 and J is TRBJ1-1; unclear D gene. This CDR3 has 10 residues. Trimming removed 8 bases from V and 4 bases from J, with 8 bases in between. The germline V gene encodes CDR1 DFQATT and CDR2 SNEGSKA (reference sequence). This CDR3 reads CSTWGTEAFF. The CDR3 DNA is TGCAGTACTTGGGGCACTGAAGCTTTCTTT.

This chain links TRBV4-1 with TRBJ1-1; maybe TRBD1 (5 bases). CDR1 MGHRA and CDR2 YSYEKL come from the germline V gene. V was clipped by 0 bases and J by 1 base, with 12 bases between them. The CDR3 length is 16 residues. The CDR3 bases are TGCGCCAGCAGCCAAGATAGGGACGGAAAGAACACTGAAGCTTTCTTT. Translated, it gives CASSQDRDGKNTEAFF.

This rearrangement joins TRBV10-3 to TRBJ1-1; D gene uncertain. V gave up 6 bases and J gave up 0 bases, with 8 bases separating them. This CDR3 is built from 13 residues. CDR1 ENHRY and CDR2 SYGVKD come from the germline V gene. CDR3 coding DNA: TGTGCCATCAGACAGACACTGAACACTGAAGCTTTCTTT. Amino acids: CAIRQTLNTEAFF.

V usage is TRBV14 and J usage is TRBJ2-1; 8 bases match TRBD2. Trimming took 4 bases from V and 3 from J; bases not matched to a gene: 8. CDR3 length equals 16 residues. Germline V lookup: CDR1 SGHDN, CDR2 FVKESK. The CDR3 DNA reads TGTGCCAGCAGCCTGCGCAGAGCGGGGGTCTACAATGAGCAGTTCTTC. This codes for CASSLRRAGVYNEQFF.

V and J are TRBV9 and TRBJ1-6; 10 nucleotides line up with TRBD1. This CDR3 is 20 amino acids long. V was pared by 3 bases and J by 4 bases, with 16 bases of the junction left unmatched. The germline gives CDR1 SGDLS, CDR2 YYNGEE. CDR3 in DNA: TGTGCCAGCAGCGCCCGCCGGGACAGGGGCCCTACCCCTTATAATTCACCCCTCCACTTT. Translation: CASSARRDRGPTPYNSPLHF.

This clone has just one count. The gene calls are TRBV27 and TRBJ1-1, with 7 bases lining up with TRBD1. There are 15 residues in the CDR3. Per the germline V gene, CDR1 is MNHEY and CDR2 is SMNVEV (reference sequence). The ends lost 3 bases at V and 0 bases at J; junction bases unmatched: 4. DNA of the CDR3: TGTGCCAGCAGTTTCCAACAGGGGTTGAACACTGAAGCTTTCTTT. This codes for CASSFQQGLNTEAFF.

The V and J genes are TRBV6-5 and TRBJ1-4; possibly TRBD1 for D (5 bases). Germline CDR1 and CDR2: MNHEY and SVGAGI. V was trimmed by 9 bases and J by 4 bases, leaving 18 bases between them. CDR3 size: 15 residues. The CDR3 reads CASNINGGINEKLFF. The CDR3 region has the DNA TGTGCCAGTAATATAAACGGGGGTATTAATGAAAAACTGTTTTTT.

For the CDR3, the DNA is TGTGCCAGCAGCTTAGAAGCGGGGGCTTCCTACAATGAGCAGTTCTTC. It encodes CASSLEAGASYNEQFF. The chain recombines TRBV11-2 with TRBJ2-1; 8 nucleotides agree with TRBD2. This CDR3 is 16 amino acids long. Germline trimming cut 0 bases from V and 1 base from J; bases unmatched to any gene: 2. Germline-derived CDR1 and CDR2 are SGHAT and FQNNGV.

The V call is TRBV6-5, the J call TRBJ1-6; maybe TRBD1 (5 bases). Trimming removed 6 bases from V and 8 bases from J, with 14 bases in between. The CDR3 runs to 14 residues. CDR1 and CDR2 (germline): MNHEY, SVGAGI. The CDR3 protein is CASSPGRRDSPLHF. CDR3 sequence (DNA): TGTGCCAGCAGCCCGGGACGGCGGGATTCACCCCTCCACTTT.

The V and J genes are TRBV7-9 and TRBJ1-4; tentative D call: TRBD1 (6 bases). Germline CDR1 and CDR2: SEHNR and FQNEAQ (reference sequence). The CDR3 is made up of 15 amino acids. Trimming pared 3 bases from V and 8 bases from J, leaving 16 bases between. CDR3 sequence: CASSFARQESEKLFF. CDR3 bases: TGTGCCAGCAGCTTCGCAAGACAGGAATCCGAAAAACTGTTTTTT.

Here the CDR3 DNA reads TGTGCCAGCCGCCAGGGGAACACTGAAGCTTTCTTT. It specifies CASRQGNTEAFF. V and J are TRBV7-9 and TRBJ1-1; perhaps TRBD1 as D (5 bases). The CDR3 sequence is 12 residues long. Germline values: CDR1 SEHNR, CDR2 FQNEAQ (reference sequence). The ends were cut back, 8 bases at V and 1 base at J, with 8 bases in the middle. The variable domain in full, with the rest retrieved from reference TRBV7-9 and TRBJ1-1, is DTGVSQNPRHKITKRGQNVTFRCDPISEHNRLYWYRQTLGQGPEFLTYFQNEAQLEKSRLLSDRFSAERPKGSFSTLEIQRTEQGDSAMYLCASRQGNTEAFFGQGTRLTVV.

The CDR3 bases are TGTGCCAGCAGCTTGGTGGGGTTCCCAGCGCAAACCGGGGAGCTGTTTTTT. Residues: CASSLVGFPAQTGELFF. The gene calls are TRBV5-4 and TRBJ2-2; D uncertain. This CDR3 is 17 amino acids long. The ends were cut back, 0 bases at V and 5 bases at J, with 17 bases in the middle. Germline CDR1 and CDR2: SGHNT and YYREEE (reference sequence).

The chain is built from TRBV18 and TRBJ1-1; possibly TRBD1 for D (5 bases). The CDR3 loop spans 12 amino acids. Per germline, CDR1 KGHSH and CDR2 LQKENI. V lost 6 bases and J 8 bases, leaving 13 bases between the germline ends. The CDR3 reads CASSHKTGEAFF. Here the CDR3 DNA reads TGTGCCAGCTCTCATAAAACAGGCGAAGCTTTCTTT.

The V gene is TRBV11-2, the J gene TRBJ2-7; a weak D match, TRBD2 (6 bases). The CDR3 consists of 13 residues. Germline CDR1 is SGHAT and CDR2 is FQNNGV. Trimming took 5 bases from V and 5 from J, leaving 13 bases between them. The CDR3 bases are TGTGCCAGCAGCGGGACTTTGATAAACGAGCAGTACTTC. The encoded protein is CASSGTLINEQYF.

This chain joins TRBV21-1 and TRBJ1-1; the D segment call TRBD1 is taken from the table without a DNA check. TRBV21-1 is annotated as a pseudogene. CDR3 length: 12 amino acids. The CDR3 sequence is CARWWHNTEAFF. CDR3 DNA sequence: TGTGCCCGTTGGTGGCATAACACTGAAGCTTTCTTT.

V gene TRBV27 combines with J gene TRBJ2-5, with D unclear. Germline V gene sequence: CDR1 MNHEY, CDR2 SMNVEV (reference sequence). There are 15 residues in the CDR3. V was shortened by 2 bases and J by 2 bases, with 12 bases between the two germline ends. DNA for the CDR3: TGTGCCAGCAGTTTAGCCGACCACACTCAAGAGACCCAGTACTTC. Amino acids: CASSLADHTQETQYF.

The V call is TRBV7-2, the J call TRBJ1-6; 9 positions match TRBD1. The CDR3 is made up of 16 amino acids. Trimming took 5 bases from V and 3 from J; bases not matched to a gene: 5. Germline V lookup: CDR1 SGHTA, CDR2 FQGNSA. The CDR3 sequence is CASSTRTGDYNSPLHF. The CDR3 DNA reads TGTGCCAGCAGCACCAGGACAGGGGACTATAATTCACCCCTCCACTTT. The full variable domain, completed using reference TRBV7-2 and TRBJ1-6, is GAGVSQSPSNKVTEKGKDVELRCDPISGHTALYWYRQSLGQGLEFLIYFQGNSAPDKSGLPSDRFSAERTGGSVSTLTIQRTQQEDSAVYLCASSTRTGDYNSPLHFGNGTRLTVT.

V is TRBV19 and J is TRBJ1-5; D gene ambiguous. The germline V gene encodes CDR1 LNHDA and CDR2 SQIVND (reference sequence). CDR3 length equals 15 residues. V lost 5 bases to trimming and J lost 0 bases, with 11 bases between them. In nucleotides, the CDR3 is TGTGCCAGTAGTTTACTTCCGAATAGCAATCAGCCCCAGCATTTT. Translated: CASSLLPNSNQPQHF.

J is TRBJ2-7 and V is TRBV27, with 12 bases identical to TRBD2. V was pared by 7 bases and J by 3 bases, with 10 bases of the junction left unmatched. The CDR3 is 16 amino acids. Germline V gene lookup returns CDR1 MNHEY and CDR2 SMNVEV (reference sequence). CDR3 loop: CASTVPASGGGYEQYF. CDR3 in DNA: TGTGCCAGCACCGTGCCGGCTAGCGGGGGGGGCTACGAGCAGTACTTC.

The chain links TRBV29-1 to TRBJ2-3, with D hard to call. The CDR3 consists of 14 residues. Germline CDR1 and CDR2: SQVTM and ANQGSEA. V shed 7 bases and J shed 6 bases, with 20 bases lying between them. This CDR3 is CSAGRSQSGDTQYF. The CDR3 DNA sequence: TGCAGCGCCGGCCGTTCGCAGTCCGGGGATACGCAGTATTTT.

This clone appeared once. The chain combines TRBV6-1 with TRBJ2-7; 10 bases fit TRBD1. The germline V gene has CDR1 MNHNS and CDR2 SASEGT. V shed 0 bases and J 2 bases; nucleotides not matched to a gene: 4. The CDR3 has 16 amino acids. CDR3 in DNA: TGTGCCAGCAGTGAAGCGACGGGACAGGGGCCCTACGAGCAGTACTTC. Amino acids: CASSEATGQGPYEQYF.

The chain couples TRBV30 to TRBJ2-1; D might be TRBD1 (6 bases). The V gene lost 3 bases and the J gene lost 1 base, with 16 bases spanning the gap. The CDR3 is 16 amino acids. From germline, CDR1 is GTSNPN and CDR2 SVGIG (reference sequence). Written as DNA, the CDR3 is TGTGCCTGGAGCGGCGTAGGACAGCTATCCTACAATGAGCAGTTCTTC. Amino acids: CAWSGVGQLSYNEQFF. The full variable domain, rest sourced from reference TRBV30 and TRBJ2-1, is SQTIHQWPATLVQPVGSPLSLECTVEGTSNPNLYWYRQAAGRGLQLLFYSVGIGQISSEVPQNLSASRPQDRQFILSSKKLLLSDSGFYLCAWSGVGQLSYNEQFFGPGTRLTVL.

This chain links TRBV5-1 with TRBJ2-2; unclear D gene. The germline CDR1 and CDR2 sequences are SGHRS and YFSETQ. The CDR3 is 13 amino acids. V dropped 4 bases and J dropped 5 bases, with 9 bases sitting between them. The CDR3 reads CASSPTVTGELFF. The CDR3 region has the DNA TGCGCCAGCAGCCCGACCGTGACCGGGGAGCTGTTTTTT.

The DNA of the CDR3 is TGTGCCAGCAGCCCAGCGGACCGGGACAGGGGGATTCAGCCCCAGCATTTT. This codes for CASSPADRDRGIQPQHF. V is TRBV5-8 and J is TRBJ1-5; 11 nucleotides match TRBD1. After removal of 4 bases from V and 6 bases from J, the junction contained 12 bases not matched to a gene. This CDR3 region has 17 residues. Germline CDR1 reads SGHTS; CDR2 reads YDEGEE.

Here the CDR3 reads CASTPGEVEGGYTF. In DNA, the CDR3 is TGTGCCAGCACCCCCGGTGAGGTCGAGGGTGGCTACACCTTC. V and J are TRBV25-1 and TRBJ1-2; D unresolved. Trimming removed 7 bases from V and 7 bases from J, with 19 bases in between. This CDR3 is built from 14 residues. From germline, CDR1 is MGHDK and CDR2 SYGVNS.

This clone was detected once. The V gene is TRBV23-1, the J gene TRBJ2-4, with D unresolved. TRBV23-1 is an ORF for which the function is uncertain. V was cut by 11 bases and J by 0 bases, with 14 bases left in between. This CDR3 is 14 amino acids long. CDR3 in amino acids: CAQPALLAKNIQYF. CDR3 sequence (DNA): TGCGCCCAACCAGCTCTCCTAGCCAAAAACATTCAGTACTTC.

The chain joins TRBV18 to TRBJ1-2, with 9 positions matching TRBD1. The CDR3 is 12 residues long. V trimming: 6 bases; J trimming: 8 bases; junction bases outside the gene matches: 4. The germline CDR1 and CDR2 sequences are KGHSH and LQKENI. CDR3 DNA: TGTGCCAGCTCGAGGACAGGGGACGGCTACACCTTC. Translated: CASSRTGDGYTF.